The clone carrying this T cell receptor beta chain was found a few times. Its specificity is not known. MiXCR, applied by TCRdb to the RACE reads, yields one record per CDR3 protein. This table holds 190,000 or so distinct CDR3 sequences, 24% found once. The CDR3 totals 15 residues. The germline gives CDR1 SGHTA, CDR2 FQGNSA. V dropped 7 bases and J dropped 5; count of bases not matched to a gene: 12. Time point defined: patch test 3, about 24 weeks after DPC sensitization. Treatment noted: therapeutic diphenylcyclopropenone sensitization with weekly scalp DPC. The data belong to a study of human T cells and chemical hapten exposure. Study-level findings and limits: PT1 expanded TCR counts and patch test score were linked, and their correlation was positive.

This chain joins TRBV7-2 and TRBJ2-5; 8 bases fit TRBD2. This clonotype was obtained from a woman aged 40 to 50 with alopecia areata. Some clones in this sample may be carry-over from other donors' samples. The sample here was whole blood, taken in connection with sensitization to the hapten diphenylcyclopropenone (DPC). This CDR3 is CASTKPAGGGETQYF. The CDR3 DNA follows: TGTGCCAGCACCAAACCCGCGGGAGGCGGGGAGACCCAGTACTTC.